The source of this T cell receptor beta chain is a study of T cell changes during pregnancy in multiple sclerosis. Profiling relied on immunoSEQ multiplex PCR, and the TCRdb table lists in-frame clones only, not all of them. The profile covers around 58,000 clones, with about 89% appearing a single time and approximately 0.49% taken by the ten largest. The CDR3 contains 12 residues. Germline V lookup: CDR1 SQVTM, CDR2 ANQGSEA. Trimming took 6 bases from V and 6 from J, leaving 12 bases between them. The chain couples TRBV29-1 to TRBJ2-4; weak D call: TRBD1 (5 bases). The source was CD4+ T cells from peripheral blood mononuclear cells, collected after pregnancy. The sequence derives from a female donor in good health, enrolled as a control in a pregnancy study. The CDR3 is CSVVTDLNIQYF. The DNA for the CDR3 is TGCAGCGTCGTGACAGACCTAAACATTCAGTACTTC.